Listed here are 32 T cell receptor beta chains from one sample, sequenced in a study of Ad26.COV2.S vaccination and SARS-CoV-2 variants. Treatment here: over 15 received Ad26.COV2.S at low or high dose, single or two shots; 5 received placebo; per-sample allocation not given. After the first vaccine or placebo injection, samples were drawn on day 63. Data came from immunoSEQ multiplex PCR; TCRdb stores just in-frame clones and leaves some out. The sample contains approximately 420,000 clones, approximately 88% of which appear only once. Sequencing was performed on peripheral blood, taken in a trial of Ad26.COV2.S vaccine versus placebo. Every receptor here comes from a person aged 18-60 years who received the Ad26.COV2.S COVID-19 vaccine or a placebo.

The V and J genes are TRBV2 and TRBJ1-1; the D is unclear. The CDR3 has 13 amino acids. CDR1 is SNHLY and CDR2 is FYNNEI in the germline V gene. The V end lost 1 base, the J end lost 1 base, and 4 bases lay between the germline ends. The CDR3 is CASSEVENTEAFF. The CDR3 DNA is TGTGCCAGCAGTGAAGTGGAGAACACTGAAGCTTTCTTT.

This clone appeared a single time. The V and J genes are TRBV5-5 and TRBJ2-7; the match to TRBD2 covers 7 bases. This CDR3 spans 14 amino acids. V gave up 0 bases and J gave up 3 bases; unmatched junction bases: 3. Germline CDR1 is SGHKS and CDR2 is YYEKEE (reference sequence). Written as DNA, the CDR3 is TGTGCCAGCAGCTTGGCCGCGGGGGACTACGAGCAGTACTTC. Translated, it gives CASSLAAGDYEQYF.

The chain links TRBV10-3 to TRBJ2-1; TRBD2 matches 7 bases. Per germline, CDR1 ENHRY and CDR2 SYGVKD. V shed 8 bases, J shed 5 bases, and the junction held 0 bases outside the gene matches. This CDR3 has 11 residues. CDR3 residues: CAIGRDNEQFF. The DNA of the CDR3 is TGTGCCATCGGGAGGGACAATGAGCAGTTCTTC.

This chain's CDR3 is CASSRGGGPDTQYF. The CDR3 nucleotides are TGTGCCAGCAGTCGCGGGGGTGGGCCAGATACGCAGTATTTT. The rearrangement links TRBV25-1 to TRBJ2-3; 7 bases match TRBD2. V dropped 5 bases and J dropped 4; count of bases not matched to a gene: 6. This CDR3 has 14 amino acids. Germline V gives CDR1 MGHDK, CDR2 SYGVNS.

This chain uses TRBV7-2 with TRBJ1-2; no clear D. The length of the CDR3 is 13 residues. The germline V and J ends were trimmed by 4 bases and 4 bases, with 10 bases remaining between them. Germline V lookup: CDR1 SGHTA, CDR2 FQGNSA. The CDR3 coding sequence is TGTGCCAGCAGCTCTACTGGGGTCTATGGCTACACCTTC. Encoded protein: CASSSTGVYGYTF.

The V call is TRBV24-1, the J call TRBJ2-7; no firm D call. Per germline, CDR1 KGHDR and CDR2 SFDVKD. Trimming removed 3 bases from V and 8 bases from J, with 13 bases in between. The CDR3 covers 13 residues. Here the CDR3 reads CATSDPADQKQYF. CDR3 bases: TGTGCCACCAGTGATCCCGCGGACCAAAAGCAGTACTTC.

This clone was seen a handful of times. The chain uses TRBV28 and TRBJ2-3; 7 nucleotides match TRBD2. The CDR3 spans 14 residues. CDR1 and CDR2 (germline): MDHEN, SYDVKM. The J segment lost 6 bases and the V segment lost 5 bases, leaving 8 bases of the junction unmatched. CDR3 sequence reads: CASSLTLAFDTQYF. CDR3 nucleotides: TGTGCCAGCAGTCTAACACTAGCGTTCGATACGCAGTATTTT.

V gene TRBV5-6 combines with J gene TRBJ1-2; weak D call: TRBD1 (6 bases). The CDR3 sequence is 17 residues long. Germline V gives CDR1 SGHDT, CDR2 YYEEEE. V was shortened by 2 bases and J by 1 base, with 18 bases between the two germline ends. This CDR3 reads CASSFGTNTQINYGYTF. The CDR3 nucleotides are TGTGCCAGCAGCTTCGGGACAAATACCCAAATTAACTATGGCTACACCTTC.

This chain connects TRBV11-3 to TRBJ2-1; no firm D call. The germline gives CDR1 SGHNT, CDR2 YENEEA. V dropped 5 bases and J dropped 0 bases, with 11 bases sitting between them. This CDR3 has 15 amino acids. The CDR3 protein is CASSPGVSSYNEQFF. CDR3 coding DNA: TGTGCCAGCAGCCCAGGTGTCAGCTCCTACAATGAGCAGTTCTTC.

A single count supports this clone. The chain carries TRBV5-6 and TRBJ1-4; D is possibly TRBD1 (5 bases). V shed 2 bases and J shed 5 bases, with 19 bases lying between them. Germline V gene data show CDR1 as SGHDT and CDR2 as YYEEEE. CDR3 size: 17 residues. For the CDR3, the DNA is TGTGCCAGCAGCTTTACTCCGGGACGCCTGGTCAATGAAAAACTGTTTTTT. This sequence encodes CASSFTPGRLVNEKLFF.

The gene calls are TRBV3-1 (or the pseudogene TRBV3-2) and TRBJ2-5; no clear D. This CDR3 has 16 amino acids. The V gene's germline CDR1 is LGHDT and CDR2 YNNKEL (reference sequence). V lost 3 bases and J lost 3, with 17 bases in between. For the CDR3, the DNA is TGTGCCAGCAGCCACGCTGGGTCTGGCCCGGAAGAGACCCAGTACTTC. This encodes CASSHAGSGPEETQYF.

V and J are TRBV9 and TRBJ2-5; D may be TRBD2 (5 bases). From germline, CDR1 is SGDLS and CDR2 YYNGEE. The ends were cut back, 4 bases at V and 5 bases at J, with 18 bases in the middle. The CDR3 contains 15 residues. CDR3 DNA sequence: TGTGCCAGCAGCTTCAAGACCCCTCCGGGGGAGACCCAGTACTTC. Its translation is CASSFKTPPGETQYF.

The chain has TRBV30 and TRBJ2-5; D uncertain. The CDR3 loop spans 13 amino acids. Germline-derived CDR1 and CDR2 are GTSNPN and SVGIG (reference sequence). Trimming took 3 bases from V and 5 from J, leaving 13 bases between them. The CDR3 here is CAWSDTRAETQYF. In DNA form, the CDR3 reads TGTGCCTGGAGCGATACAAGGGCTGAGACCCAGTACTTC.

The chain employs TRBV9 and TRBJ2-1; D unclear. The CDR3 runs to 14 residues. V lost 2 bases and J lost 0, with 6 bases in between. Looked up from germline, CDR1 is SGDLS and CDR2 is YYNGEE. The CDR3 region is CASSVSSSYNEQFF. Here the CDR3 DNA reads TGTGCCAGCAGCGTTTCAAGCTCCTACAATGAGCAGTTCTTC.

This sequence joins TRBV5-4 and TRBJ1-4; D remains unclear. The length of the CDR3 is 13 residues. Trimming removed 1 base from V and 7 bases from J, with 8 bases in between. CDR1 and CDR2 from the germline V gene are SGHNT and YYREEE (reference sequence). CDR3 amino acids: CASSLLPSEKLFF. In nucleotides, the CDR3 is TGTGCCAGCAGCTTGTTACCATCTGAAAAACTGTTTTTT.

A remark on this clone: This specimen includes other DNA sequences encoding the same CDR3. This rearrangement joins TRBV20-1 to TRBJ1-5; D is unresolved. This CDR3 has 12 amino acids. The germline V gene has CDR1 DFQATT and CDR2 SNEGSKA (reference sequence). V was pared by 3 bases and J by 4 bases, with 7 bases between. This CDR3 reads CSASRQNQPQHF. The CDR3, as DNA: TGCAGTGCTAGTAGGCAGAATCAGCCCCAGCATTTT.

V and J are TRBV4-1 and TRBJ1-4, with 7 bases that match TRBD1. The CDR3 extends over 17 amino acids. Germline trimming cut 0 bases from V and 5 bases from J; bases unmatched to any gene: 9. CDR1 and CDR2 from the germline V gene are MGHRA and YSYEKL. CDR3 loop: CASSQDYPTGNNEKLFF. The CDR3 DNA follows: TGCGCCAGCAGCCAAGATTACCCGACAGGGAACAATGAAAAACTGTTTTTT.

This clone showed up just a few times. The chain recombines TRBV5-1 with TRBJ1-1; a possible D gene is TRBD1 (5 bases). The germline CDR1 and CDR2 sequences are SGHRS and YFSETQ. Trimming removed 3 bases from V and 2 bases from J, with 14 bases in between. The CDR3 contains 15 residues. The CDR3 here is CASSWSTDSNTEAFF. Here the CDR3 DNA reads TGCGCCAGCAGCTGGTCGACAGACAGTAACACTGAAGCTTTCTTT.

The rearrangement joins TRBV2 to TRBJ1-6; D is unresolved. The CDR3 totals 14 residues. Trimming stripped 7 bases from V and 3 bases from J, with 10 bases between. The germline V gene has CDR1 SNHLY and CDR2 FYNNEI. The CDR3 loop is CASTQAVYNSPLHF. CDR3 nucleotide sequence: TGTGCCAGCACCCAGGCAGTCTATAATTCACCCCTCCACTTT.

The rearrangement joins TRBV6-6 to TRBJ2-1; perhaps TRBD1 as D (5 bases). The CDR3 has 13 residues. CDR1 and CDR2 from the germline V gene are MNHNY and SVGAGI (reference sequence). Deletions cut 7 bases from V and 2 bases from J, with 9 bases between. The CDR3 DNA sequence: TGTGCCAGCATTCAGGGCACCTACAATGAGCAGTTCTTC. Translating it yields CASIQGTYNEQFF.

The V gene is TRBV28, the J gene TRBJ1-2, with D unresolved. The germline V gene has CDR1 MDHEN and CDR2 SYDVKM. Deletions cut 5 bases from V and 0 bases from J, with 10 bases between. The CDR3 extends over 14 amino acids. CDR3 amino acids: CASSRRLANYGYTF. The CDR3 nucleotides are TGTGCCAGCAGTAGACGATTAGCTAACTATGGCTACACCTTC.

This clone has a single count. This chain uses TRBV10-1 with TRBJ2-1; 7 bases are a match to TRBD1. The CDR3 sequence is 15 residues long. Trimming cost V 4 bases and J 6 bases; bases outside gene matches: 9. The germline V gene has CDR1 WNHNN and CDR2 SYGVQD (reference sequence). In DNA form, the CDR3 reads TGCGCCAGCAGTGCGACAGGGCTTACGTTCAATGAGCAGTTCTTC. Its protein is CASSATGLTFNEQFF.

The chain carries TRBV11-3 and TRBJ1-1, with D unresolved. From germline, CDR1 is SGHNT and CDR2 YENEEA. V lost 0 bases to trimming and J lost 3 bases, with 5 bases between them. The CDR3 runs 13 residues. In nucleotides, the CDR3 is TGTGCCAGCAGCTTAGAGAGGGACACTGAAGCTTTCTTT. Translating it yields CASSLERDTEAFF.

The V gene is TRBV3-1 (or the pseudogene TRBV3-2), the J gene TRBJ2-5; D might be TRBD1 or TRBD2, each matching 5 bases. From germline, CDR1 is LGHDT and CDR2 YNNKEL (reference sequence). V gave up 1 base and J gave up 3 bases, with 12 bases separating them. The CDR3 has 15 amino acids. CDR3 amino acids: CASSQVLGAEETQYF. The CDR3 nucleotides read TGTGCCAGCAGCCAAGTCCTCGGGGCCGAAGAGACCCAGTACTTC.

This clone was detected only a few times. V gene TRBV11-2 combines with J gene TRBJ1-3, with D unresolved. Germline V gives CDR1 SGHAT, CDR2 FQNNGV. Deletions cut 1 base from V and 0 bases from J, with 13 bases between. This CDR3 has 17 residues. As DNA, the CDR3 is TGTGCCAGCAGCTTAGTGGCAGGTCTTAGCTCTGGAAACACCATATATTTT. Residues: CASSLVAGLSSGNTIYF.

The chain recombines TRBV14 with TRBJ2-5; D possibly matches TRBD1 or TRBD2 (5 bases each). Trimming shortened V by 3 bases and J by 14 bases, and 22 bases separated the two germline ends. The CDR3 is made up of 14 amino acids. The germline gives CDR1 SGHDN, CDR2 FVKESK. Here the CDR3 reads CASSHGIAWGTRYF. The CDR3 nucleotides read TGTGCCAGCAGCCATGGAATAGCGTGGGGGACCCGATACTTC.

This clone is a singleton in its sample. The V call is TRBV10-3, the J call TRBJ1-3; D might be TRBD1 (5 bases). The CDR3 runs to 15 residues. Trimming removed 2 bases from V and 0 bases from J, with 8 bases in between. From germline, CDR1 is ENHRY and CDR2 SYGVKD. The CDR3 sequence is CAISERGDSGNTIYF. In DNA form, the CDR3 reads TGTGCCATCAGTGAGAGGGGTGACTCTGGAAACACCATATATTTT.

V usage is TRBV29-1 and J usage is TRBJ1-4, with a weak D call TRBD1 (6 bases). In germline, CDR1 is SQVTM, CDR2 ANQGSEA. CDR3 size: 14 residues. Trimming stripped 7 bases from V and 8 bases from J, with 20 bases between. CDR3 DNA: TGCAGCGCAAAGACAGGCAACGATTTCGAAAAACTGTTTTTT. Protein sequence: CSAKTGNDFEKLFF.

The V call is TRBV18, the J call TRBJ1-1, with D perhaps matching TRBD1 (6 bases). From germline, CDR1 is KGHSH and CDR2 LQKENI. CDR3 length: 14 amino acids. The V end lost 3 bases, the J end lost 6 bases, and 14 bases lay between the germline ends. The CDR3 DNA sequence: TGTGCCAGCTCACCGTCACCACAGGGCCCTGAAGCTTTCTTT. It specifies CASSPSPQGPEAFF.

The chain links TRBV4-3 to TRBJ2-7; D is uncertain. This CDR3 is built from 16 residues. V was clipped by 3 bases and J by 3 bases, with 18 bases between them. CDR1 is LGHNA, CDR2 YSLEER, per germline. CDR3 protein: CASSQVSYSARYEQYF. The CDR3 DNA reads TGCGCCAGCAGCCAGGTATCTTACTCGGCCCGCTACGAGCAGTACTTC.

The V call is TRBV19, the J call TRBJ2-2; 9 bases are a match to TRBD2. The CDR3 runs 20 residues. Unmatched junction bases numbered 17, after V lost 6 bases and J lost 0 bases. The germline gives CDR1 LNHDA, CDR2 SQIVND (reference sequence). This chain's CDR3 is CASSEEFYGLAPPNTGELFF. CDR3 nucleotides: TGTGCCAGTAGCGAAGAATTTTACGGACTAGCGCCGCCGAACACCGGGGAGCTGTTTTTT. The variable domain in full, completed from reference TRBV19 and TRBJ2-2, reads DGGITQSPKYLFRKEGQNVTLSCEQNLNHDAMYWYRQDPGQGLRLIYYSQIVNDFQKGDIAEGYSVSREKKESFPLTVTSAQKNPTAFYLCASSEEFYGLAPPNTGELFFGEGSRLTVL.

The chain's CDR3 is CASSGGQPGANVLTF. The CDR3 bases are TGTGCCAGCAGCGGGGGACAACCCGGGGCCAACGTCCTGACTTTC. This sequence joins TRBV9 and TRBJ2-6, with D possibly being TRBD1 (6 bases). The germline V and J ends were trimmed by 3 bases and 4 bases, with 11 bases remaining between them. The CDR3 is 15 residues long. Germline V gene lookup returns CDR1 SGDLS and CDR2 YYNGEE.